Below, 30 T cell receptor beta chains from the same sample are listed, as sequenced in a study of CD8+CD57+ T cells in acquired aplastic anemia. The study profiled TCR beta VDJ and CDR3 using genomic DNA as template. One entry per CDR3 protein, called by TCRdb with MiXCR from the reads. There are hundreds of thousands of distinct CDR3 sequences in the sample; 65% to 80% occur only once, and 4% lies in the top ten. The sample comprised sorted CD4+, CD8+, or CD8+CD57+ T cells (not recorded which) from PBMCs. All receptors derive from a human donor in good health, serving as a control.

As regards this clonotype: One junction end disagrees with the germline gene, perhaps due to a read error. This chain uses TRBV24-1 with TRBJ2-1; no definite D call. CDR3 length equals 14 residues. Looked up from germline, CDR1 is KGHDR and CDR2 is SFDVKD. The CDR3 region is CATSDLRLGNDHTF. The CDR3 nucleotides are TGTGCCACCAGTGACCTCCGACTGGGTAATGACCACACCTTC.

Many counts were recorded for this clonotype. The rearrangement uses TRBV7-9 and TRBJ1-1; weak D call: TRBD1 (5 bases). Trimming took 4 bases from V and 0 from J, leaving 9 bases between them. Germline V gene data show CDR1 as SEHNR and CDR2 as FQNEAQ (reference sequence). The CDR3 is 14 amino acids. CDR3 amino acids: CASSSEGLNTEAFF. The CDR3 bases are TGTGCCAGCAGCTCCGAGGGGCTGAACACTGAAGCTTTCTTT.

In this sample, this clonotype turned up once. One end of the junction fails to match germline, which may point to a read error. The chain employs TRBV6-1 and TRBJ2-1; 9 bases are shared with TRBD1. This CDR3 has 16 residues. The V gene's germline CDR1 is MNHNS and CDR2 SASEGT. For the CDR3, the DNA is TGTGCCATCAGTGTATCTGGGACAGGGTCCTACAATGAGCAGTTCTTC. It is translated as CAISVSGTGSYNEQFF.

This clonotype was recorded at least ten times. V usage is TRBV3-1 and J usage is TRBJ1-2, with D uncertain. Germline loops: CDR1 LGHDT, CDR2 YNNKEL (reference sequence). Trimming shortened V by 2 bases and J by 7 bases, and 11 bases separated the two germline ends. The CDR3 consists of 13 residues. The CDR3 loop reads CASSQTAAGGYTF. CDR3 sequence (DNA): TGTGCCAGCAGCCAAACAGCCGCTGGTGGCTACACCTTC.

This chain links TRBV20-1 with TRBJ1-5, with D possibly matching TRBD1 (6 bases). V was trimmed by 6 bases and J by 5 bases, leaving 20 bases between them. This CDR3 has 15 residues. CDR1 is DFQATT and CDR2 is SNEGSKA in the germline V gene (reference sequence). The chain's CDR3 is CSAPGGGGFDQPQHF. The CDR3 DNA follows: TGCAGTGCCCCTGGGGGCGGGGGATTCGATCAGCCCCAGCATTTT.

This rearrangement joins TRBV15 to TRBJ1-2, with D hard to call. Germline V lookup: CDR1 LNHNV, CDR2 YYDKDF (reference sequence). V shed 2 bases and J shed 4 bases, with 17 bases lying between them. The CDR3 runs to 16 residues. The CDR3 sequence is CATSRLERRFAYGYTF. DNA for the CDR3: TGTGCCACCAGCAGATTAGAGAGGCGGTTTGCCTATGGCTACACCTTC.

As to this clonotype: One junction end does not reproduce the germline sequence, and a read error may be involved. The gene calls are TRBV25-1 and TRBJ2-3; 8 positions match TRBD1. The CDR3 has 16 amino acids. The V gene's germline CDR1 is MGHDK and CDR2 SYGVNS. As DNA, the CDR3 is TGTGCCAGCAGCCAGACAGGGGTAAAGGTGACAGATACGCAGAATTTT. It is translated as CASSQTGVKVTDTQNF.

Concerning this clonotype: A junction boundary mismatches the germline segment, possibly from a read error. The chain couples TRBV19 to TRBJ1-2; no definite D call. CDR3 length equals 14 residues. In germline, CDR1 is LNHDA, CDR2 SQIVND (reference sequence). In DNA, the CDR3 is TGTGCCGGTAGTATGACACTGGGTAACTATGGCTACACCTTC. It encodes CAGSMTLGNYGYTF.

This clonotype has at least ten counts. The CDR3 region is CASRRISGNTIYF. CDR3 in DNA: TGTGCCAGCAGGCGCATCTCTGGAAACACCATATATTTT. This sequence joins TRBV19 and TRBJ1-3; D not resolved. The ends were cut back, 9 bases at V and 0 bases at J, with 9 bases in the middle. The CDR3 has 13 amino acids. Germline lookup yields CDR1 LNHDA and CDR2 SQIVND (reference sequence).

This chain joins TRBV20-1 and TRBJ2-7; possibly TRBD2 for D (5 bases). Germline V gene data show CDR1 as DFQATT and CDR2 as SNEGSKA (reference sequence). This CDR3 spans 11 amino acids. Deletions cut 6 bases from V and 3 bases from J, with 9 bases between. CDR3 nucleotides: TGCAGTGCAAGGGAGTTCTACGAGCAGTACTTC. It specifies CSAREFYEQYF.

This clonotype was found many times. V gene TRBV2 combines with J gene TRBJ1-5, with 9 bases aligning to TRBD1. The CDR3 length is 15 residues. V dropped 7 bases and J dropped 3; count of bases not matched to a gene: 7. The germline V gene has CDR1 SNHLY and CDR2 FYNNEI. Here the CDR3 reads CASTGDRAANQPQHF. In DNA, the CDR3 is TGTGCCAGCACCGGGGACAGGGCCGCCAATCAGCCCCAGCATTTT.

V and J are TRBV29-1 and TRBJ1-2, with TRBD1 matching over 8 bases. The J segment lost 5 bases and the V segment lost 0 bases, leaving 11 bases of the junction unmatched. Germline V CDR1 and CDR2: SQVTM, ANQGSEA. There are 16 residues in the CDR3. CDR3 sequence (DNA): TGCAGCGTTGAAGATGGGCAGGGGGCCGCTGAATATGGCTACACCTTC. Encoded protein: CSVEDGQGAAEYGYTF.

The chain is built from TRBV5-5 and TRBJ2-1; no definite D call. Germline CDR1 reads SGHKS; CDR2 reads YYEKEE (reference sequence). There are 13 residues in the CDR3. Between the trimmed V and J ends, which lost 7 bases and 5 bases, there was a span of 13 bases. As DNA, the CDR3 is TGTGCCAGCCACTGGGCTCCGAACAATGAGCAGTTCTTC. It encodes CASHWAPNNEQFF.

The chain uses TRBV5-1 and TRBJ1-2; maybe TRBD1 (5 bases). The CDR3 is 14 amino acids. V was pared by 4 bases and J by 4 bases, with 14 bases between. Germline CDR1 reads SGHRS; CDR2 reads YFSETQ. This chain's CDR3 is CASSIGTGGYGYTF. CDR3 DNA: TGCGCCAGCAGCATCGGAACAGGAGGCTATGGCTACACCTTC. Variable domain in full (rest from reference TRBV5-1 and TRBJ1-2): KAGVTQTPRYLIKTRGQQVTLSCSPISGHRSVSWYQQTPGQGLQFLFEYFSETQRNKGNFPGRFSGRQFSNSRSEMNVSTLELGDSALYLCASSIGTGGYGYTFGSGTRLTVV.

The chain joins TRBV20-1 to TRBJ1-2; a possible D gene is TRBD1 (5 bases). Trimming removed 1 base from V and 2 bases from J, with 14 bases in between. The V gene's germline CDR1 is DFQATT and CDR2 SNEGSKA (reference sequence). The CDR3 is 15 amino acids. Written as DNA, the CDR3 is TGCAGTGCTAGAGGGAGGGATACAGGCAACTATGGCTACACCTTC. Protein product: CSARGRDTGNYGYTF.

CDR3 region: CASNLEKHNEQFF. The CDR3 DNA sequence: TGTGCCAGCAACCTAGAGAAGCACAATGAGCAGTTCTTC. V usage is TRBV7-9 and J usage is TRBJ2-7; D not certain. The J call may be in error: the DNA end matches TRBJ2-1 better. This CDR3 is built from 13 residues. Germline assignment: CDR1 SEHNR and CDR2 FQNEAQ (reference sequence).

This clonotype appeared a few times. This chain links TRBV19 with TRBJ2-7; 10 bases fit TRBD1. There are 13 residues in the CDR3. Looked up from germline, CDR1 is LNHDA and CDR2 is SQIVND (reference sequence). This CDR3 is CARSTGTGAEQYF. CDR3 sequence (DNA): TGTGCTAGATCAACCGGGACAGGGGCCGAGCAGTACTTC.

As for this clonotype: The DNA is omitted, as the CDR3 cannot be located on it reliably, and the CDR3 follows TCRdb's listing. The chain uses TRBV12-3 or TRBV12-4 and TRBJ2-3; the listed D gene, TRBD2, was not tested against the DNA. Both ends counted, the CDR3 spans 22 residues. The CDR3 spells CASSFYICSARVNLPGTDTQYF.

With regard to this clonotype: Relative to the germline gene, one junction end is altered; a read error may explain this. This chain connects TRBV5-1 to TRBJ2-6; D may be TRBD2 (5 bases). There are 15 residues in the CDR3. Germline V gives CDR1 SGHRS, CDR2 YFSETQ. The CDR3 sequence: CASRSPGFEDNVLTF. The CDR3 DNA reads TGTGCCAGCAGATCACCGGGGTTCGAAGACAACGTCCTGACTTTC.

This chain joins TRBV2 and TRBJ1-3; tentative D call: TRBD1 (6 bases). Trimming removed 1 base at V and 4 bases at J, with 17 bases between. There are 17 residues in the CDR3. The germline V gene has CDR1 SNHLY and CDR2 FYNNEI. CDR3 nucleotides: TGTGCCAGCAGTGAAGTCGGGCCAACAGGGAGGGGAAACACCATATATTTT. This encodes CASSEVGPTGRGNTIYF.

The CDR3 sequence: CSASWEAQYYTEAFF. Here the CDR3 DNA reads TGCAGTGCTAGTTGGGAGGCCCAGTACTACACTGAAGCTTTCTTT. The V and J genes are TRBV20-1 and TRBJ1-1; no firm D call. The CDR3 consists of 15 residues. V lost 3 bases and J 3 bases, leaving 17 bases between the germline ends. CDR1 and CDR2 from the germline V gene are DFQATT and SNEGSKA (reference sequence).

This clonotype appeared a single time. At one boundary the junction diverges from the germline segment, which might be a read error. The rearrangement joins TRBV29-1 to TRBJ2-2, with D unclear. The length of the CDR3 is 14 residues. The germline V gene encodes CDR1 SQVTM and CDR2 ANQGSEA. CDR3: CSLQGHRPNTEAFF. CDR3 coding DNA: TGCAGCTTGCAAGGCCACAGACCTAACACTGAAGCGTTCTTT.

This chain uses TRBV7-2 with TRBJ1-2; 7 nucleotides line up with TRBD1. V was clipped by 4 bases and J by 6 bases; unmatched bases: 2. Germline V gene data show CDR1 as SGHTA and CDR2 as FQGNSA. The CDR3 runs to 12 residues. CDR3 sequence reads: CASSSGQDGYTF. Here the CDR3 DNA reads TGTGCCAGCAGCTCAGGACAGGATGGCTACACCTTC.

This clonotype occurred many times. The V gene is TRBV19, the J gene TRBJ2-2, with 8 bases aligning to TRBD1. The junction had 6 bases not matched to a gene; V was cut back by 1 base and J by 5 bases. Germline-derived CDR1 and CDR2 are LNHDA and SQIVND (reference sequence). The CDR3 sequence is 16 residues long. As DNA, the CDR3 is TGTGCCAGTAGTATAGCCCAGGGGGCATGGACCGGGGAGCTGTTTTTT. This translates into CASSIAQGAWTGELFF. The full variable domain, with the rest looked up from reference TRBV19 and TRBJ2-2, is DGGITQSPKYLFRKEGQNVTLSCEQNLNHDAMYWYRQDPGQGLRLIYYSQIVNDFQKGDIAEGYSVSREKKESFPLTVTSAQKNPTAFYLCASSIAQGAWTGELFFGEGSRLTVL.

This chain links TRBV5-1 with TRBJ2-3, with D unclear. CDR1 and CDR2 from the germline V gene are SGHRS and YFSETQ. Trimming stripped 0 bases from V and 4 bases from J, with 12 bases between. The length of the CDR3 is 15 residues. The CDR3 bases are TGCGCCAGCAGCTTGGGGCTTGGGAATTCAGATACGCAGTATTTT. Its translation: CASSLGLGNSDTQYF.

On this clonotype itself: A read error may produce the germline difference seen at one junction end. The chain uses TRBV7-2 and TRBJ2-5; D tentatively reads TRBD1 or TRBD2 (5 bases each). The CDR3 loop spans 16 amino acids. In germline, CDR1 is SGHTA, CDR2 FQGNSA. CDR3 region: CASSPRRGRAGEIQYF. The CDR3 DNA is TGTGCCAGCAGCCCCCGTAGGGGAAGGGCTGGGGAGATCCAGTACTTC.

The sample holds many counts of this clonotype. The rearrangement uses TRBV20-1 and TRBJ2-2; the D gene is possibly TRBD1 (5 bases). V was trimmed by 5 bases and J by 0 bases, leaving 13 bases between them. Per germline, CDR1 DFQATT and CDR2 SNEGSKA (reference sequence). The CDR3 is 15 residues long. The CDR3 sequence: CSAPISGSNTGELFF. CDR3 coding DNA: TGCAGTGCTCCGATCTCAGGGTCGAACACCGGGGAGCTGTTTTTT.

This chain joins TRBV4-3 and TRBJ2-1, with no clear D. The V gene lost 6 bases and the J gene lost 8 bases, with 14 bases spanning the gap. The CDR3 has 13 residues. Looked up from germline, CDR1 is LGHNA and CDR2 is YSLEER. CDR3 region: CASSFSGPYEQFF. The CDR3 DNA sequence: TGCGCCAGCAGTTTTTCCGGACCCTATGAGCAGTTCTTC.

As regards this clonotype: This is likely a read error, given that the CDR3 carries no conserved phenylalanine or tryptophan at its end. The DNA is omitted, as the CDR3 cannot be located on it reliably, and the CDR3 follows TCRdb's listing. This chain uses TRBV6-4 with TRBJ2-7; the DNA was not compared with TRBD1, the D call given in the table. The length of the CDR3 is 13 amino acids, counting both ends. The germline CDR1 and CDR2 sequences are MRHNA and SNTAGT. This CDR3 is CASSDGDTGELYS.

The chain has TRBV24-1 and TRBJ2-1; D is unresolved. Per the germline V gene, CDR1 is KGHDR and CDR2 is SFDVKD. V lost 2 bases and J 4 bases, leaving 2 bases between the germline ends. The CDR3 covers 12 residues. The CDR3: CATSDWYNEQFF. The DNA of the CDR3 is TGTGCCACCAGTGATTGGTACAATGAGCAGTTCTTC.